This T cell receptor (beta chain) emerged from a study of cytomegalovirus exposure and HLA in healthy donors. PCR amplification relied on 60 Vbeta primers (plus 13 Jbeta primers). Sequenced by immunoSEQ multiplex PCR; TCRdb stores in-frame clones only, minus some. This table lists more than 95,000 clones. V was trimmed by 5 bases and J by 10 bases, leaving 15 bases between them. Per the germline V gene, CDR1 is LNHDA and CDR2 is SQIVND (reference sequence). CDR3 length equals 13 residues. The V call is TRBV19, the J call TRBJ2-1, with D maybe TRBD1 (5 bases). Sequencing used PBMCs. The TCR originated in a man between 25 and 39 years old in good health and CMV-seronegative. The CDR3 DNA reads TGTGCCAGTAGTCTAGGACATCCCAGCGAGCAGTTCTTC. Protein product: CASSLGHPSEQFF.